This entry concerns a single TCR beta chain. It lacks a known antigen. It has no much larger one-base neighbor in the sample; base qualities were not kept. Ficoll-Paque density gradient centrifugation was used to isolate PBMCs. This entry comes from a study of T-cell memory formation after mild COVID-19 (dated by TCRdb to the early 2020s). Turning to the overall study: Most TCR sequence clusters were specific to one of the two donors. Longitudinal TCRalpha and TCRbeta repertoire sequencing tracked T-cell clones expanding and contracting after mild COVID-19 in a couple of donors. Two young, previously healthy adult volunteers, one female and one male, were included in the cohort. General findings and caveats noted by the study authors: Some responding clones were detected in pre-infection memory, which suggested that pre-existing cross-reactive memory T cells had joined the SARS-CoV-2 response. Contracting CD4+ clones appeared mostly in the CM and EM memory subsets, whereas CD8+ clones were enriched in EMRA. The study covered only a couple of mild cases, and larger cohorts including severe cases with pre-infection samples were considered necessary. Clones that contracted from day 15 to 85 showed balanced CD4/CD8 phenotypes, whereas a second wave of clones that expanded from day 15 to 37 leaned towards CD4+. SARS-CoV-2 specificity of the second-wave clones peaking on day 37 was not confirmed.

The cysteine opens and the phenylalanine closes a CDR3 of 14 amino acids. CDR3 DNA only is kept here, 42 bases in frame from base 1. CDR1 MNHNY and CDR2 SVGAGI were looked up in the germline V gene (reference sequence). Clipping removes 6 bases from V and 2 bases from J, with 6 as the unmatched junction base count. Sequencing instrument: Illumina NovaSeq 6000. cDNA libraries for TCRalpha and TCRbeta were prepared by 5'RACE using constant-segment primers, with sample barcodes and unique molecular identifiers added. RNA was extracted from every sample with Trizol reagent. Amplification of the libraries took two PCR steps, and the second step added a second sample barcode plus Illumina TruSeq adapters. Sequencing of libraries was performed on an Illumina NovaSeq with 2 x 150 bp paired-end reads. Per the authors' processing: With migec v1.2.7, reads were demultiplexed and then collapsed into UMI-guided consensus sequences. Using mixcr v2.1.11, UMI consensuses were aligned to TRA and TRB V and J templates and then assembled into clonotypes. Expanded or contracted clonotypes were those called significant by both edgeR and NoisET, with noise models trained on biological replicates. For edgeR calls, a false discovery rate-adjusted p below 0.01 and a log2 fold-change threshold of 1 were applied. As an exploratory analysis of dynamics, max-normalized trajectories of the 1000 most abundant clonotypes were examined with PCA combined with hierarchical clustering. Separately sequenced CD4+ and CD8+ repertoires were used to assign a CD4 or CD8 phenotype to each responding clone. TCRdb ran its own pipeline on the public reads, namely fastp trimming at Q25 and MiXCR clone calling, and kept in-frame beta chains. Entries are consolidated by CDR3 protein sequence, retaining the most common genes and DNA. The V and J calls reflect TCRdb's pipeline rather than the authors' work. For this sample there are approximately 580,000 distinct CDR3 sequences; about a fifth appear just once. Around 12% of the sample goes to the ten largest clones.

The source material was PBMCs or a T cell subset sorted from them (not recorded which). The chain is assembled from TRBV6-6 and TRBJ1-1, and 7 bases in between align with TRBD1. This TCR was recovered from an adult woman who had mild COVID-19 (a few samples of this study predate the infection). The sample titles of this study are shuffled in the database, so cell type and time point are left out; the donor was told from shared clones. The CDR3 is CASRPQGGNTEAFF. In nucleotide form, the sequence is TGTGCCAGCAGACCGCAGGGGGGAAACACTGAAGCTTTCTTT.